A single sample gave rise to the 10 T cell receptor beta chains below, sequenced in a study of T cells in localized non-small cell lung cancer. Only in-frame clones appear in the TCRdb table, and some are missing; sequencing was by immunoSEQ multiplex PCR. The repertoire holds 20,000 to 25,000 clones, with 85% to 90% as singletons. Sequenced material: PBMCs, taken before any cancer treatment. All receptors derive from a man aged 35-69 years with stage II lung adenocarcinoma.

This sequence joins TRBV10-3 and TRBJ2-7, with D perhaps assigned TRBD1 or TRBD2 (5 bases each). The CDR3 spans 13 residues. CDR1 and CDR2 from the germline V gene are ENHRY and SYGVKD. V was clipped by 2 bases and J by 9 bases, with 14 bases between them. CDR3 coding DNA: TGTGCCATCAGTGAGGGGGGTGGAGGCATGCAGTACTTC. It yields the protein CAISEGGGGMQYF.

The chain links TRBV19 to TRBJ1-5; D may be TRBD1 (5 bases). Trimming left V 7 bases short and J 6 bases short, with 10 bases between. The CDR3 sequence is 12 residues long. Germline V gene lookup returns CDR1 LNHDA and CDR2 SQIVND (reference sequence). This CDR3 reads CASKGTTQPQHF. CDR3 nucleotides: TGTGCCAGTAAGGGGACGACTCAGCCCCAGCATTTT.

The gene calls are TRBV19 and TRBJ2-1; TRBD1 agrees at 7 bases. The germline CDR1 and CDR2 sequences are LNHDA and SQIVND (reference sequence). Trimming removed 8 bases from V and 9 bases from J; junction bases left unmatched: 19. The CDR3 contains 16 residues. The chain's CDR3 is CASPQLVKRGPSEQFF. The CDR3 region has the DNA TGTGCCAGTCCCCAATTGGTGAAAAGGGGGCCGAGTGAGCAGTTCTTC. Full variable domain (remainder filled in from reference TRBV19 and TRBJ2-1): DGGITQSPKYLFRKEGQNVTLSCEQNLNHDAMYWYRQDPGQGLRLIYYSQIVNDFQKGDIAEGYSVSREKKESFPLTVTSAQKNPTAFYLCASPQLVKRGPSEQFFGPGTRLTVL.

This chain connects TRBV28 to TRBJ2-3, with 9 nucleotides matching TRBD2. The V gene end was trimmed by 5 bases and the J gene end by 3 bases; junction bases not matched to a gene: 9. The CDR3 runs to 16 residues. The germline V gene encodes CDR1 MDHEN and CDR2 SYDVKM. DNA for the CDR3: TGTGCCAGCAGTCTACGACTGCTAGCGGGGACAGATACGCAGTATTTT. It translates to CASSLRLLAGTDTQYF.

A note on this clone: An end of the junction does not agree with germline; a read error may underlie this. The V and J genes are TRBV7-2 and TRBJ1-3; no clear D gene. CDR3 length: 14 amino acids. Germline V lookup: CDR1 SGHTA, CDR2 FQGNSA. This CDR3 is CASGLSLSGNTIYF. CDR3 sequence (DNA): TGTGCCAGCGGCTTGTCGCTCTCTGGAAACACCATATATTTT.

The chain joins TRBV25-1 to TRBJ1-3; D call uncertain. The CDR3 has 12 amino acids. Between the trimmed V and J ends, which lost 9 bases and 0 bases, there was a span of 6 bases. Germline loops: CDR1 MGHDK, CDR2 SYGVNS. The CDR3 region is CASETSGNTIYF. The CDR3 nucleotides are TGTGCCAGTGAGACCTCTGGAAACACCATATATTTT.

The chain links TRBV4-1 to TRBJ2-7, with D maybe TRBD1 (6 bases). The CDR3 consists of 14 residues. With 4 bases removed from V and 0 bases from J, the gap between germline ends came to 10 bases. Per germline, CDR1 MGHRA and CDR2 YSYEKL. CDR3 region: CASSRTVSSYEQYF. CDR3 bases: TGCGCCAGCAGCCGGACAGTGAGCTCCTACGAGCAGTACTTC.

This chain connects TRBV29-1 to TRBJ2-2; the D is unclear. Germline V gene lookup returns CDR1 SQVTM and CDR2 ANQGSEA. This CDR3 comprises 14 residues. V lost 6 bases to trimming and J lost 1 base, with 12 bases between them. The CDR3 DNA reads as TGCAGCGTCATGGGGTCCAGGAACACCGGGGAGCTGTTTTTT. It is translated as CSVMGSRNTGELFF.

This chain uses TRBV28 with TRBJ1-2; 8 bases fit TRBD1. The CDR3 extends over 12 amino acids. Germline CDR1 reads MDHEN; CDR2 reads SYDVKM. V trimming: 8 bases; J trimming: 5 bases; junction bases outside the gene matches: 4. CDR3: CASDGQGYGYTF. In DNA, the CDR3 is TGTGCCAGCGATGGACAGGGTTATGGCTACACCTTC.

The chain carries TRBV7-6 and TRBJ2-7; 9 bases fit TRBD1. V shed 5 bases, J shed 2 bases, and the junction held 7 bases outside the gene matches. The germline gives CDR1 SGHVS, CDR2 FNYEAQ. This CDR3 has 15 amino acids. The CDR3 region has the DNA TGTGCCAGCAGCGTCGGGACAGGGTGTCCCTACGAGCAGTACTTC. It is translated as CASSVGTGCPYEQYF.